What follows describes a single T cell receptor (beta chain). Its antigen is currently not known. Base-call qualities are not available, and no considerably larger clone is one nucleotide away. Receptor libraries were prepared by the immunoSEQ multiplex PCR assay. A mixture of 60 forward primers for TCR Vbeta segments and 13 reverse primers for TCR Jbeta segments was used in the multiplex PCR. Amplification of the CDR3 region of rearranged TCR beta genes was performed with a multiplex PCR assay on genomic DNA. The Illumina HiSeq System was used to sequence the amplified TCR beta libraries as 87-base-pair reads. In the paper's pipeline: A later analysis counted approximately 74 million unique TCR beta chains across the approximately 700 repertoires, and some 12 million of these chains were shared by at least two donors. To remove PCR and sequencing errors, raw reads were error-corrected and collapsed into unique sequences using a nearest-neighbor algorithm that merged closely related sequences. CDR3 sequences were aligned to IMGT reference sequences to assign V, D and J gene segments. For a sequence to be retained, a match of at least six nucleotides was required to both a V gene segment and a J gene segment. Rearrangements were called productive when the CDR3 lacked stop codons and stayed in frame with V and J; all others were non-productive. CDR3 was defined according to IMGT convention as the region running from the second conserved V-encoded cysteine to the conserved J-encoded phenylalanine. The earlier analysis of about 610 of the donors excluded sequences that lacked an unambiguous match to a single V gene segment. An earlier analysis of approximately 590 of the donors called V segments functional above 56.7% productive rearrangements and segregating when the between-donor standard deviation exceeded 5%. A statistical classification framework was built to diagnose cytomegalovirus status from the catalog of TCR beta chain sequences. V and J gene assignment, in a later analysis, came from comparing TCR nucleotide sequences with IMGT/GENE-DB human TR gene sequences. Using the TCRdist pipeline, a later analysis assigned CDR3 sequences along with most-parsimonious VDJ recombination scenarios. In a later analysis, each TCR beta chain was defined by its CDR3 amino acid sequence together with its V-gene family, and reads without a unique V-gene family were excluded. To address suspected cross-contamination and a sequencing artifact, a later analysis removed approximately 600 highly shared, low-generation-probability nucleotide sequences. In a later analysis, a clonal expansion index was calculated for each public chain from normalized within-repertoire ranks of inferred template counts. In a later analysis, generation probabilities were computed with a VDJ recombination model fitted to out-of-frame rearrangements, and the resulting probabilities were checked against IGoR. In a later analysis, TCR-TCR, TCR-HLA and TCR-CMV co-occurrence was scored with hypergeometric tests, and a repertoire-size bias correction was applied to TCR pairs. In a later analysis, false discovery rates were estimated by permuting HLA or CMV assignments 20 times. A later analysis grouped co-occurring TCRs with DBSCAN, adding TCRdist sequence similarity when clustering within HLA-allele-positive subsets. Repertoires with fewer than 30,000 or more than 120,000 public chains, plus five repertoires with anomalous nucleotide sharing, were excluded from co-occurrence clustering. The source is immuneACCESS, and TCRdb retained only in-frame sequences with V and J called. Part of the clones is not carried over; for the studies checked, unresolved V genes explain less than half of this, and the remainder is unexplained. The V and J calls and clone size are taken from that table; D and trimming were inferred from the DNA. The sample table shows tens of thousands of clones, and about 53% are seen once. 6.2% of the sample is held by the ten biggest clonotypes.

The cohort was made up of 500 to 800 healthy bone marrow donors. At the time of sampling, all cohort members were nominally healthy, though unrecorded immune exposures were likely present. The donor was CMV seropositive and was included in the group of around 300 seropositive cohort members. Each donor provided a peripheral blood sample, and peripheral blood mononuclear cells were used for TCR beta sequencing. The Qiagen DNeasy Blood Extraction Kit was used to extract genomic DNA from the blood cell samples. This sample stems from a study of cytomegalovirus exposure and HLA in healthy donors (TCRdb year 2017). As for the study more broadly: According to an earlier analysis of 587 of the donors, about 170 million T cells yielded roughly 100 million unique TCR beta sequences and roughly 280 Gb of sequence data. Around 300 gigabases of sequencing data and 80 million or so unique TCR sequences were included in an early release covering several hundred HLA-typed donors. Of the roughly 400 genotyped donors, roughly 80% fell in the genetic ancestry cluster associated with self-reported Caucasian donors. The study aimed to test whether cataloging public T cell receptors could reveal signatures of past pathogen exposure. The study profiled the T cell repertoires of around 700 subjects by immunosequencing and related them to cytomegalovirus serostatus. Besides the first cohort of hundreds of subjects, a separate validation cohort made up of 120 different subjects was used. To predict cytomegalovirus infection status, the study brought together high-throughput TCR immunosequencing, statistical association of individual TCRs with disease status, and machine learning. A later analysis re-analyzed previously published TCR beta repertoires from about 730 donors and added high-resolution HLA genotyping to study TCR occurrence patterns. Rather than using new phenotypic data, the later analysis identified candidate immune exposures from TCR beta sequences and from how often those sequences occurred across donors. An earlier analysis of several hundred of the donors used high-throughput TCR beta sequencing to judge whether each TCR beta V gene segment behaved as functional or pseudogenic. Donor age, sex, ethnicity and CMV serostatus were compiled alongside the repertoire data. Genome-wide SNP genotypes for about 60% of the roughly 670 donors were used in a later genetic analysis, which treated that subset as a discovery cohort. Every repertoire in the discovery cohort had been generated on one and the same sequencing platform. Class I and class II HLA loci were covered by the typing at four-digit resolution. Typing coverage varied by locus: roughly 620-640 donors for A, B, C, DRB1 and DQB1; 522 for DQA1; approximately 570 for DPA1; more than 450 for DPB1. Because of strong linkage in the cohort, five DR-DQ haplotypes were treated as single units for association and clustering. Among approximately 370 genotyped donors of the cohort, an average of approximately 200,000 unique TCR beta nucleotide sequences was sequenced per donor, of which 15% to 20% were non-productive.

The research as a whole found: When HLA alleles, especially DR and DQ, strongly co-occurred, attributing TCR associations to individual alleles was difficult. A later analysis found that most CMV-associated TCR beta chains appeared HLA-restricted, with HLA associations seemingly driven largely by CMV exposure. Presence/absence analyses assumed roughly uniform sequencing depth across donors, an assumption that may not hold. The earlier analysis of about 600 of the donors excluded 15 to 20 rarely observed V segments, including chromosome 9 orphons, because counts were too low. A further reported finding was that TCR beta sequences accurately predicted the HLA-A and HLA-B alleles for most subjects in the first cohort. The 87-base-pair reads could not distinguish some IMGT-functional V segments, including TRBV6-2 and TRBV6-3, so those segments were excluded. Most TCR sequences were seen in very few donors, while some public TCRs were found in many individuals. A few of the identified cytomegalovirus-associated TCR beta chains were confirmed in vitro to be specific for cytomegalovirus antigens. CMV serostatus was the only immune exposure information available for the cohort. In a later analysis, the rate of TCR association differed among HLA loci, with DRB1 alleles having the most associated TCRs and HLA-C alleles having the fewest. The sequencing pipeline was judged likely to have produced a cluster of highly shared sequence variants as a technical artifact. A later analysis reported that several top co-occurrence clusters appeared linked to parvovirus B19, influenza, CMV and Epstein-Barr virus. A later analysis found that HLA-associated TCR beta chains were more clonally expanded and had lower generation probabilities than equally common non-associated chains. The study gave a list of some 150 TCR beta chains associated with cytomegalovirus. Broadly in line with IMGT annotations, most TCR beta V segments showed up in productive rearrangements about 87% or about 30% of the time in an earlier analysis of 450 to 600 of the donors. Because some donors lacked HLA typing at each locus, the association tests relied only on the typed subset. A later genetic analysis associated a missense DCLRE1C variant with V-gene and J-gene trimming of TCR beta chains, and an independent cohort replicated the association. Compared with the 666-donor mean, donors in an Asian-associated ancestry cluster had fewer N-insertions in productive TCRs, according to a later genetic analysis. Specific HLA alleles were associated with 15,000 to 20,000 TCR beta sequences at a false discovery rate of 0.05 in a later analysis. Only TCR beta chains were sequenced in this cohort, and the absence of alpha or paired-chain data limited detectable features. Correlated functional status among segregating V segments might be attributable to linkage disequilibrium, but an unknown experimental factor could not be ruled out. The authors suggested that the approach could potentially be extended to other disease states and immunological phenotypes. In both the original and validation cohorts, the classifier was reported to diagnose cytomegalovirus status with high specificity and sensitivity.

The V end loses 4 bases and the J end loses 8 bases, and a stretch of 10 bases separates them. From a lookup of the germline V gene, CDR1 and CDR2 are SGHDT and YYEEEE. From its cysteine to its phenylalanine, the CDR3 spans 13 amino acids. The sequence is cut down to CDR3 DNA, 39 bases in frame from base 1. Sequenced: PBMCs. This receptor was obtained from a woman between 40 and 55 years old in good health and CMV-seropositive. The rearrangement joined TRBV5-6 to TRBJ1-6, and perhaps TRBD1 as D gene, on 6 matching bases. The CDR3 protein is CASSGQYDSPLHF. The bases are TGTGCCAGCAGCGGACAGTATGATTCACCCCTCCACTTT.